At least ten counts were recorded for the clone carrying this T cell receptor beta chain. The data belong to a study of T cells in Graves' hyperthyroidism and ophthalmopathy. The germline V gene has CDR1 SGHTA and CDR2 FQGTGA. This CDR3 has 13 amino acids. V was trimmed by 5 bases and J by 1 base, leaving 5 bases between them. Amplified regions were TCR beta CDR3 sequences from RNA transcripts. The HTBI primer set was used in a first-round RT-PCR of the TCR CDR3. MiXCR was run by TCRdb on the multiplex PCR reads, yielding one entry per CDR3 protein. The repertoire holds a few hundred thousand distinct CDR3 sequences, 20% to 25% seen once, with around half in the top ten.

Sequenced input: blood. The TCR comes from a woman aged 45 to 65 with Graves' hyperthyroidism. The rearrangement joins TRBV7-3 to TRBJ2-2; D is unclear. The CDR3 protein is CASSLRNTGELFF. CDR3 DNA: TGTGCCAGCAGCCTGAGGAACACCGGGGAGCTGTTTTTT. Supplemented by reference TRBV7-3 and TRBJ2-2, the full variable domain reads GAGVSQTPSNKVTEKGKYVELRCDPISGHTALYWYRQSLGQGPEFLIYFQGTGAADDSGLPNDRFFAVRPEGSVSTLKIQRTERGDSAVYLCASSLRNTGELFFGEGSRLTVL.